This T cell receptor beta chain emerged from a study of blood T cell repertoires in COVID-19. Concerning this clone itself: Other DNA sequences in the same sample also yield this CDR3.

TCRdb's table, derived via immunoSEQ multiplex PCR, lists solely in-frame clones and lacks some. The repertoire includes 200,000 or so clones, approximately 90% of them detected once, and roughly 2.7% sits in the top ten. Trimming removed 2 bases from V and 8 bases from J; junction bases left unmatched: 4. The CDR3 spans 13 residues. The germline CDR1 and CDR2 sequences are SGHTA and FQGTGA. The participants were between roughly 18 and 100 years old and came from about two dozen US areas. The TCR comes from a young woman who had recovered from COVID-19. This chain uses TRBV7-3 with TRBJ1-2, with TRBD1 matching over 8 bases. The specimen was PBMCs or T cells enriched from blood (not recorded which). The CDR3 loop is CASSLGAGGGYTF. The CDR3 bases are TGTGCCAGCAGCTTAGGGGCAGGGGGCGGCTACACCTTC.